The entry that follows covers one T cell receptor (beta chain) sequence. These data originate in a study of T cell responses to AZD1222 COVID-19 vaccine. This CDR3 is 13 amino acids long. V gave up 2 bases and J gave up 3 bases, with 7 bases separating them. Method: immunoSEQ multiplex PCR; TCRdb's copy keeps in-frame clones and lacks some. This table has around 80,000 clones, roughly 88% appearing once. The sample in question was peripheral blood, obtained on day 0 of AZD1222 vaccination. This receptor was obtained from an adult in good health. V gene TRBV12-3 or TRBV12-4 combines with J gene TRBJ1-1, with D hard to call. CDR3 nucleotide sequence: TGTGCCAGCAGTTTAACTCGCGACACTGAAGCTTTCTTT. The encoded protein is CASSLTRDTEAFF.